These 29 T cell receptor beta chains were sequenced from one sample in a study of cytomegalovirus exposure and HLA in healthy donors. It was with 60 Vbeta and 13 Jbeta primers that the PCR ran. Assay: immunoSEQ multiplex PCR; the TCRdb copy retains only in-frame clones and omits some. There are more than 150,000 clones in the sample; around 77% occur only once, and 1% lies in the top ten. The sample consisted of PBMCs. All receptors derive from a woman in her forties or fifties in good health and CMV-seropositive.

V gene TRBV4-3 combines with J gene TRBJ1-1; D not resolved. Between the trimmed V and J ends, which lost 0 bases and 0 bases, there was a span of 8 bases. The CDR3 has 15 residues. The V gene's germline CDR1 is LGHNA and CDR2 YSLEER. CDR3 coding DNA: TGCGCCAGCAGCCAAGATCCAGGTATGAACACTGAAGCTTTCTTT. Residues: CASSQDPGMNTEAFF.

This chain connects TRBV5-6 to TRBJ1-5; D might be TRBD1 (5 bases). Germline V gives CDR1 SGHDT, CDR2 YYEEEE. Deletions cut 5 bases from V and 4 bases from J, with 16 bases between. The CDR3 runs to 15 residues. The CDR3 DNA follows: TGTGCCAGCAGTTTTTATGACAGACGAAATCAGCCCCAGCATTTT. Protein: CASSFYDRRNQPQHF.

This chain uses TRBV6-6 with TRBJ1-2, with a tentative D call TRBD1 (5 bases). The CDR3 consists of 16 residues. Per germline, CDR1 MNHNY and CDR2 SVGAGI (reference sequence). The V end was cut by 7 bases, the J end by 4 bases, with 22 bases between. The CDR3 sequence is CASTRDARQTSYGYTF. CDR3 DNA sequence: TGTGCCAGCACGAGGGACGCGAGACAGACTAGCTATGGCTACACCTTC.

The rearrangement joins TRBV5-5 to TRBJ2-2; tentatively, D is TRBD1 (5 bases). The CDR3 totals 14 residues. Trimming shortened V by 10 bases and J by 0 bases, and 13 bases separated the two germline ends. Germline V gene sequence: CDR1 SGHKS, CDR2 YYEKEE (reference sequence). The CDR3 here is CACDRNANTGELFF. As DNA, the CDR3 is TGTGCCTGCGACAGAAACGCGAACACCGGGGAGCTGTTTTTT.

The chain couples TRBV9 to TRBJ1-3; D is unresolved. V shed 4 bases and J shed 0 bases, with 5 bases lying between them. CDR3 length equals 13 residues. From germline, CDR1 is SGDLS and CDR2 YYNGEE. CDR3 coding DNA: TGTGCCAGCAGCACGAGCTCTGGAAACACCATATATTTT. It encodes CASSTSSGNTIYF.

The CDR3 region has the DNA TGTGCCAGCACATACGGGACAGAGAACTATGGCTACACCTTC. Encoded protein: CASTYGTENYGYTF. The chain uses TRBV2 and TRBJ1-2; 7 bases agree with TRBD1. The CDR3 consists of 14 residues. Germline loops: CDR1 SNHLY, CDR2 FYNNEI. V lost 7 bases to trimming and J lost 2 bases; unmatched junction nucleotides: 7.

This chain connects TRBV11-3 to TRBJ2-7, with 8 bases lining up with TRBD2. Trimming removed 4 bases from V and 5 bases from J; junction bases left unmatched: 10. Germline V gives CDR1 SGHNT, CDR2 YENEEA. The CDR3 extends over 15 amino acids. The CDR3 is CASSSAGGISDEQYF. As DNA, the CDR3 is TGTGCCAGCAGCTCGGCGGGGGGTATTTCGGACGAGCAGTACTTC.

This chain uses TRBV7-9 with TRBJ1-1, with D unclear. CDR1 SEHNR and CDR2 FQNEAQ come from the germline V gene (reference sequence). This CDR3 region has 13 residues. V gave up 5 bases and J gave up 1 base, with 8 bases separating them. CDR3 protein: CASSVERNTEAFF. CDR3 in DNA: TGTGCCAGCAGCGTTGAGAGGAACACTGAAGCTTTCTTT.

J is TRBJ1-1 and V is TRBV19; 8 positions agree with TRBD1. V shed 3 bases, J shed 2 bases, and the junction held 5 bases outside the gene matches. There are 15 residues in the CDR3. CDR1 is LNHDA and CDR2 is SQIVND in the germline V gene (reference sequence). This CDR3 reads CASSIGDRLNTEAFF. For the CDR3, the DNA is TGTGCCAGTAGTATCGGGGACAGGCTCAACACTGAAGCTTTCTTT.

The chain employs TRBV7-9 and TRBJ1-2; 7 nucleotides align to TRBD1. Germline lookup yields CDR1 SEHNR and CDR2 FQNEAQ (reference sequence). CDR3 length: 15 amino acids. V lost 5 bases and J lost 6; bases outside the gene matches: 12. The CDR3 loop reads CASSPPNRGSNGYTF. DNA of the CDR3: TGTGCCAGCAGCCCGCCCAACAGGGGTAGTAATGGCTACACCTTC.

V usage is TRBV30 and J usage is TRBJ1-2, with D perhaps TRBD1 (6 bases). The CDR3 is made up of 14 amino acids. Germline V gene lookup returns CDR1 GTSNPN and CDR2 SVGIG (reference sequence). The ends were cut back, 2 bases at V and 7 bases at J, with 17 bases in the middle. The CDR3 sequence is CAWSLAVGAGGYTF. The CDR3 nucleotides read TGTGCCTGGAGTCTCGCGGTGGGGGCGGGTGGCTACACCTTC. Based on the CDR3 plus reference TRBV30 and TRBJ1-2, the full variable domain is SQTIHQWPATLVQPVGSPLSLECTVEGTSNPNLYWYRQAAGRGLQLLFYSVGIGQISSEVPQNLSASRPQDRQFILSSKKLLLSDSGFYLCAWSLAVGAGGYTFGSGTRLTVV.

The V call is TRBV19, the J call TRBJ2-6; 10 bases fit TRBD1. The V and J ends lost 5 bases and 0 bases, in that order; junction bases with no gene match: 4. CDR1 is LNHDA and CDR2 is SQIVND in the germline V gene (reference sequence). There are 17 residues in the CDR3. CDR3 in DNA: TGTGCCAGTAGTTTCCGACAGGGGGCCTCTGGGGCCAACGTCCTGACTTTC. Translated: CASSFRQGASGANVLTF.

This clone was counted a few times. The chain couples TRBV7-9 to TRBJ2-7, with 10 nucleotides matching TRBD2. Germline V lookup: CDR1 SEHNR, CDR2 FQNEAQ (reference sequence). The CDR3 is 16 residues long. V lost 1 base, J lost 6 bases, and 9 bases stayed unmatched. The CDR3: CASSLGVAGGGSEQYF. CDR3 DNA: TGTGCCAGCAGCTTAGGCGTAGCGGGAGGTGGAAGCGAGCAGTACTTC. Complete variable domain (other parts from reference TRBV7-9 and TRBJ2-7): DTGVSQNPRHKITKRGQNVTFRCDPISEHNRLYWYRQTLGQGPEFLTYFQNEAQLEKSRLLSDRFSAERPKGSFSTLEIQRTEQGDSAMYLCASSLGVAGGGSEQYFGPGTRLTVT.

The V and J genes are TRBV9 and TRBJ1-2, with 8 positions matching TRBD1. The V segment lost 7 bases and the J segment 6 bases; nucleotides outside the gene matches: 5. CDR3 length: 12 amino acids. Germline CDR1 is SGDLS and CDR2 is YYNGEE. The CDR3 loop reads CASFSTGDGYTF. The CDR3 coding sequence is TGTGCCAGCTTTTCGACAGGGGATGGCTACACCTTC.

The rearrangement joins TRBV6-5 to TRBJ1-1; D is unresolved. Germline CDR1 reads MNHEY; CDR2 reads SVGAGI. There are 13 residues in the CDR3. Deletions cut 2 bases from V and 1 base from J, with 5 bases between. The CDR3 here is CASSYRGNTEAFF. The CDR3 DNA reads TGTGCCAGCAGTTACCGGGGGAACACTGAAGCTTTCTTT.

This clone has just one count. V is TRBV5-1 and J is TRBJ2-2; maybe TRBD1 (5 bases). The CDR3 length is 13 residues. The germline CDR1 and CDR2 sequences are SGHRS and YFSETQ. V lost 4 bases to trimming and J lost 6 bases, with 10 bases between them. In DNA form, the CDR3 reads TGCGCCAGCAGCACCCGGACACCCGGGGAGCTGTTTTTT. Residues: CASSTRTPGELFF.

The chain uses TRBV19 and TRBJ1-2; D unclear. The ends were cut back, 9 bases at V and 5 bases at J, with 28 bases in the middle. CDR3 length: 17 amino acids. Germline V lookup: CDR1 LNHDA, CDR2 SQIVND (reference sequence). CDR3 loop: CASRSEGPGEAWYGYTF. CDR3 nucleotide sequence: TGTGCCAGCCGAAGCGAAGGGCCCGGGGAAGCGTGGTATGGCTACACCTTC.

CDR3 sequence (DNA): TGCGCCAGCAGCCAAGGGACAGGGGACTTTGGCTACACCTTC. Its translation: CASSQGTGDFGYTF. The genes are TRBV4-1 and TRBJ1-2, with 9 bases fitting TRBD1. Germline V CDR1 and CDR2: MGHRA, YSYEKL. The CDR3 contains 14 residues. Germline trimming cut 1 base from V and 7 bases from J; bases unmatched to any gene: 4.

This chain links TRBV7-9 with TRBJ2-2, with 15 bases aligning to TRBD2. Trimming took 3 bases from V and 3 from J; bases not matched to a gene: 8. CDR3 length: 19 residues. CDR1 and CDR2 (germline): SEHNR, FQNEAQ (reference sequence). The CDR3 sequence: CASSLAGLAGGWYTGELFF. CDR3 coding DNA: TGTGCCAGCAGCTTGGCGGGACTAGCGGGGGGTTGGTACACCGGGGAGCTGTTTTTT.

Concerning this clone: Mismatch with germline at one junction end may stem from a read error. The chain couples TRBV7-2 to TRBJ1-2, with TRBD1 matching 8 bases. CDR3 size: 12 residues. Germline V gene data show CDR1 as SGHTA and CDR2 as FQGNSA. The CDR3 here is CASTLGGTGKSF. CDR3 sequence (DNA): TGTGCCAGCACCCTGGGGGGGACAGGAAAATCCTTC.

The chain couples TRBV11-2 to TRBJ2-1; 11 bases agree with TRBD1. The CDR3 totals 15 residues. V dropped 5 bases and J dropped 5; count of bases not matched to a gene: 5. Per the germline V gene, CDR1 is SGHAT and CDR2 is FQNNGV. CDR3 DNA: TGTGCCAGCAGCGCCCGGACAGGGGGCAACAATGAGCAGTTCTTC. Encoded protein: CASSARTGGNNEQFF.

The V and J genes are TRBV28 and TRBJ2-5; D not resolved. Germline V gene data show CDR1 as MDHEN and CDR2 as SYDVKM. Trimming left V 2 bases short and J 3 bases short, with 4 bases between. The CDR3 is 12 residues long. CDR3 DNA sequence: TGTGCCAGCAGTTTAACTAAAGAGACCCAGTACTTC. Protein sequence: CASSLTKETQYF.

V is TRBV18 and J is TRBJ1-1, with TRBD1 identical over 7 bases. V shed 1 base, J shed 0 bases, and the junction held 11 bases outside the gene matches. Germline CDR1 is KGHSH and CDR2 is LQKENI. This CDR3 has 18 residues. The chain's CDR3 is CASSPQPYRGSVNTEAFF. The DNA for the CDR3 is TGTGCCAGCTCACCACAGCCCTACAGGGGCTCCGTGAACACTGAAGCTTTCTTT.

Only one count was recorded for this clone. The V and J genes are TRBV18 and TRBJ2-7; the D is unclear. Germline V gives CDR1 KGHSH, CDR2 LQKENI. The ends were cut back, 2 bases at V and 3 bases at J, with 11 bases in the middle. The CDR3 is made up of 14 amino acids. This chain's CDR3 is CASSPLAQDYEQYF. For the CDR3, the DNA is TGTGCCAGCTCACCATTGGCTCAGGACTACGAGCAGTACTTC.

This clone was seen a handful of times. This sequence joins TRBV5-4 and TRBJ2-3, with TRBD2 matching 11 bases. Germline CDR1 and CDR2: SGHNT and YYREEE (reference sequence). The CDR3 spans 18 residues. After removal of 4 bases from V and 4 bases from J, the junction contained 14 bases not matched to a gene. The DNA for the CDR3 is TGTGCCAGCAGCCCAACTAGCGGGAGAGTGATGGTCGCAGATACGCAGTATTTT. Encoded protein: CASSPTSGRVMVADTQYF.

V and J are TRBV11-1 and TRBJ1-1; 7 bases fit TRBD1. V lost 6 bases, J lost 5 bases, and 6 bases stayed unmatched. CDR1 SGHAT and CDR2 FQDESV come from the germline V gene (reference sequence). The CDR3 consists of 13 residues. CDR3 DNA sequence: TGTGCCAGCAGAGTACAGGGGCGGACTGAAGCTTTCTTT. As protein: CASRVQGRTEAFF.

The rearrangement links TRBV7-6 to TRBJ2-7; TRBD1 is a possible D gene (6 bases). V was cut by 3 bases and J by 0 bases, with 12 bases left in between. Germline V gene lookup returns CDR1 SGHVS and CDR2 FNYEAQ. The CDR3 consists of 15 residues. CDR3 in DNA: TGTGCCAGCAGCTTGGTAACAGGGAGCTCCTACGAGCAGTACTTC. Its translation: CASSLVTGSSYEQYF.

This sequence joins TRBV5-6 and TRBJ1-6; maybe TRBD1 (6 bases). Germline V gene lookup returns CDR1 SGHDT and CDR2 YYEEEE. The CDR3 runs to 13 residues. V lost 3 bases to trimming and J lost 10 bases, with 11 bases between them. Here the CDR3 DNA reads TGTGCCAGCAGCTCATGGGGGGGCTCACCCCTCCACTTT. Amino acid sequence: CASSSWGGSPLHF.

This clone was found a few times. The chain recombines TRBV9 with TRBJ2-2; TRBD2 matches 10 bases. The trim removed 3 bases at V and 7 bases at J, leaving 15 bases unmatched. This CDR3 spans 18 amino acids. The germline V gene has CDR1 SGDLS and CDR2 YYNGEE. CDR3: CASSEPLEAGGPVGELFF. CDR3 nucleotide sequence: TGTGCCAGCAGCGAGCCCCTGGAAGCGGGGGGGCCGGTCGGGGAGCTGTTTTTT.